The clone carrying this T cell receptor (beta chain) was detected a few times. Its specificity is not known. With 4 bases removed from V and 4 bases from J, the gap between germline ends came to 16 bases. CDR1 is SQVTM and CDR2 is ANQGSEA in the germline V gene. The CDR3 spans 15 residues. The data belong to a study of cytomegalovirus exposure and HLA in healthy donors. Findings and limits, study-wide: Across donors, most TCRs were seen rarely, yet some public ones were widespread.

A multiplex PCR was run with 60 Vbeta primers and 13 Jbeta primers. Libraries were prepared by immunoSEQ multiplex PCR; TCRdb keeps only in-frame clonotypes and omits some of them. The sample includes 300,000 or so clones, about four fifths of them seen just once. This TCR came from a woman in her forties in good health and CMV-seropositive. J is TRBJ2-2 and V is TRBV29-1; TRBD1 is a possible D gene (5 bases). Sequenced material: PBMCs. CDR3 protein: CSVGYPGLGTGELFF. CDR3 bases: TGCAGCGTTGGGTACCCAGGGTTGGGCACCGGGGAGCTGTTTTTT.